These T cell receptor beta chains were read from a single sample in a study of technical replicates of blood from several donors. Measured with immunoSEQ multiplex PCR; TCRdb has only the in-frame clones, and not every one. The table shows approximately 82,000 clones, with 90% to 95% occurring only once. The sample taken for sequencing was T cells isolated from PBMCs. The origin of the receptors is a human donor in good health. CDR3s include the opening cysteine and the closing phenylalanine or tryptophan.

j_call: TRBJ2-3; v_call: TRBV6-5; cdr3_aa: CATGTSSTDTQYF
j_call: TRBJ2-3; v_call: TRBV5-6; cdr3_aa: CASSRTISTDTQYF
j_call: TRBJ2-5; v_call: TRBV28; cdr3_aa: CASSLPWGLAGGKSYQETQYF
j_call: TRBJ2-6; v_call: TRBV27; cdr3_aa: CASSLLGGAQGANVLTF
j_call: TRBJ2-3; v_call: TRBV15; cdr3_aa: CATSRSGLAGGTDTQYF
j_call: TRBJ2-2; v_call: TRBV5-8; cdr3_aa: CASSRRLAGGNTGELFF
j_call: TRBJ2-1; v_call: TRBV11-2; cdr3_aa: CASSLTGDNEQFF
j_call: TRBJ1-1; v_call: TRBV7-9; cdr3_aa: CASRTDGRGSPWATEAFF
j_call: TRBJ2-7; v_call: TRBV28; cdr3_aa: CASTTDSGAYEQYF
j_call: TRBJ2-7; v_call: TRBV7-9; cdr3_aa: CASIPGTGHYEQYF
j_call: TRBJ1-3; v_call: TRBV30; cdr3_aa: CAWSGQGAMSGNTIYF
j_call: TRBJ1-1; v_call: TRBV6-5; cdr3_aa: CASSYWGAGDTEAFF
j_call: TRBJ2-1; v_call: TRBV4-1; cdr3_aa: CASSQDGRAGGEQFF
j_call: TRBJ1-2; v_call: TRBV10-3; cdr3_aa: CASGTGNYGYTF
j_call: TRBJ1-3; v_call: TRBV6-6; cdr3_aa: CASSSGPSGNTIYF
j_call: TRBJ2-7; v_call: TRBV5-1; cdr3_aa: CASSRGGSGVSNEQYF
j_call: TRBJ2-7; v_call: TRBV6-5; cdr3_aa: CASSADRYSTYEQYF
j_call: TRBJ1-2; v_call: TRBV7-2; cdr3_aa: CASNPSWGSGGYTF
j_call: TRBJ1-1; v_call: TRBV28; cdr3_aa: CASSRQGIRVNTEAFF
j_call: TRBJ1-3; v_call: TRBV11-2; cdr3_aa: CASSFNLQFLNTIYF
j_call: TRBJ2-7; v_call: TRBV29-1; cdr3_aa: CSVEDMSGGEQYF
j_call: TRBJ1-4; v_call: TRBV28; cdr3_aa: CASRSGTGFGKLFF
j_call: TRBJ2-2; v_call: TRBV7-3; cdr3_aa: CASRDPGTGRTGELFF
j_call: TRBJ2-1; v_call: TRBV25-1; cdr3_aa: CASSGISGISYNEQFF
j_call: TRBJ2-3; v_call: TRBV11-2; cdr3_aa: CASSPRPGRADTQYF
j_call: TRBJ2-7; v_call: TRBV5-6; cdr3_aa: CASSLMGRPVQDEQYF
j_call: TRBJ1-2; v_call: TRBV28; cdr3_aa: CASSGASQNNYGYTF
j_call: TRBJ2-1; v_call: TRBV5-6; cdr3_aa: CASSANWYNEQFF
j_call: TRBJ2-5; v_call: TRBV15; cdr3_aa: CATSRDGGGNRGDTAWETQYF
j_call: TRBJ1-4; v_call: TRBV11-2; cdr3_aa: CASSPRWRDNEKLFF
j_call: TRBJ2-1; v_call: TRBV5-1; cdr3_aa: CASSLRGGNEQFF
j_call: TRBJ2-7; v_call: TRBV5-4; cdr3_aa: CASSAKSSGSFEQYF
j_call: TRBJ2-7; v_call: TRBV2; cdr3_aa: CASSWPLGTVGEQYF
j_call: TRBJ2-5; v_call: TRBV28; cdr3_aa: CASSIYSGQMQETQYF
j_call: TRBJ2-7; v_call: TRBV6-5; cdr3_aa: CASSYAGEYEQYF
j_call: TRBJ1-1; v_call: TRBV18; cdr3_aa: CASSPQGMNTEAFF
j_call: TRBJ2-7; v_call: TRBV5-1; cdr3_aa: CASSWGQGADEQYF
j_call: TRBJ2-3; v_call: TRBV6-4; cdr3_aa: CASSVGLGADTQYF
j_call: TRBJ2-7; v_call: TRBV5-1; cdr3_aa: CASSLAGGEQYF
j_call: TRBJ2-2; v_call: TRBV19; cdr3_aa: CASSIGPGIAGELFF
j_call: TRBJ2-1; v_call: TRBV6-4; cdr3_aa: CASTPAGGPNGSVEQFF
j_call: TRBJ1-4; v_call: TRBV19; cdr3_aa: CASTGRGSEKLFF
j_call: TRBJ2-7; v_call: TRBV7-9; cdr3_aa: CASSPGDREALFLYEQYF
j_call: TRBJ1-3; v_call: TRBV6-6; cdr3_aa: CASSERNTIYF
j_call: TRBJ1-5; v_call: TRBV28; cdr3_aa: CASSTPQGAGQPQHF
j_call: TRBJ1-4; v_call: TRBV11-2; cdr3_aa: CASSLVSYREKLFF
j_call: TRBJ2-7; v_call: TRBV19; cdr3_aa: CASSIRQGRAYEQYF
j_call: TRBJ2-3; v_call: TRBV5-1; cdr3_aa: CASSLPLAGALTDTQYF
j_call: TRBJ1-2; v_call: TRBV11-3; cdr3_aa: CASATDREYGYTF
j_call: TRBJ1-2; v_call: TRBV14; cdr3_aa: CASSLGGPWGYTF
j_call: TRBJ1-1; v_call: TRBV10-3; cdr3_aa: CAIGPTGLNTEAFF
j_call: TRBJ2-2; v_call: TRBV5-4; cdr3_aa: CASSLAVTANTGELFF
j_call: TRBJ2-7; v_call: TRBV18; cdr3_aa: CASSLTRDTTYEQYF
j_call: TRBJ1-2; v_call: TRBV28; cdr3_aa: CASSTQGIGGYTF
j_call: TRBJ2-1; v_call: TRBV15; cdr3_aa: CATSRGRDIGSNEQFF
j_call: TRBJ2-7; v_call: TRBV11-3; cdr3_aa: CASSSGTSPYEQYF
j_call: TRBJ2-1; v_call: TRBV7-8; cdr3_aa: CASSLRSGGPNYEQFF
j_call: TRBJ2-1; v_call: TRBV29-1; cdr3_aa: CSVETGAGYNEQFF
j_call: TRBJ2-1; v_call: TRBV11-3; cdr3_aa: CASSDPGGRPNEQFF